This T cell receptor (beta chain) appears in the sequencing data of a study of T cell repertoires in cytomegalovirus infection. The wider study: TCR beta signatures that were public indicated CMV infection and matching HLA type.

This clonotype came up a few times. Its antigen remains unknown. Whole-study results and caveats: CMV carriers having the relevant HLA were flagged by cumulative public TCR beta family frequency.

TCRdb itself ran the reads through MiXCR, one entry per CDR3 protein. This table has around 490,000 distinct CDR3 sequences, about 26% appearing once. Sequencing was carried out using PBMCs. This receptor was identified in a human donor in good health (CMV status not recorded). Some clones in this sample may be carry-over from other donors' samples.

Written as DNA, the CDR3 is TGTGCCAGCAGCTTAGCGCCCGGACTGCGCACCGGGGAGCTGTTTTTT. It yields the protein CASSLAPGLRTGELFF. The V and J genes are TRBV5-6 and TRBJ2-2, with D possibly TRBD2 on 5 matching bases. Looked up from germline, CDR1 is SGHDT and CDR2 is YYEEEE. The CDR3 loop spans 16 amino acids. V lost 2 bases and J lost 4, with 15 bases in between.